This T cell receptor beta chain was recorded in a study of shared clonotypes between healthy human individuals. As regards this clone: Its antigen is unknown.

Study conclusions and caveats: Rarefaction revealed incomplete sorted-subset sequencing despite large depth.

Generated by immunoSEQ multiplex PCR, the TCRdb table keeps only in-frame clones and is missing some. The table shows hundreds of thousands of clones, with approximately 96% occurring only once. The CDR3 sequence is 13 residues long. V lost 7 bases, J lost 8 bases, and 15 bases lay in between. Germline V gives CDR1 MDHEN, CDR2 SYDVKM. The naive CD8 fraction comprised CD45RO-negative cells positively selected for CCR7 and excluded terminally differentiated effector memory CD45RA+ cells. Specimen: naive CD8+ T cells sorted from blood. V is TRBV28 and J is TRBJ2-1, with a tentative D call TRBD2 (6 bases). The sequence was collected from a woman under 40 in good health. This CDR3 is CASTQGWEDEQFF. The CDR3 region has the DNA TGTGCCAGCACTCAAGGGTGGGAGGATGAGCAGTTCTTC.